Below are 19 T cell receptor beta chains sequenced from a single sample in a study of patients and donors after allogeneic stem cell transplantation. MiXCR, applied by TCRdb to the RT-PCR reads, yields one record per CDR3 protein. Of 15,000 or so distinct CDR3 sequences in the sample, 25% to 30% are singletons; the top ten hold more than 30%. Sequenced: blood, either unsorted or a sorted T cell fraction (not recorded which). Source of these receptors: a human donor who was either an allogeneic HSCT recipient or a stem cell or donor lymphocyte infusion donor (not recorded which). It is not recorded whose cells these are; they may come from a transplant donor.

J is TRBJ2-3 and V is TRBV12-3 or TRBV12-4, with TRBD2 identical over 9 bases. The CDR3 sequence is 16 residues long. V dropped 7 bases and J dropped 2; count of bases not matched to a gene: 10. CDR3 amino acids: CASITSAGGTTDTQYF. The CDR3 DNA sequence: TGTGCCAGCATAACTAGCGCGGGGGGGACCACAGATACGCAGTATTTT.

This clonotype was recorded at least ten times. The chain combines TRBV24-1 with TRBJ1-2; a possible D gene is TRBD1 (5 bases). V shed 6 bases and J shed 4 bases, with 14 bases lying between them. There are 14 residues in the CDR3. The germline V gene has CDR1 KGHDR and CDR2 SFDVKD. This CDR3 reads CATSPTGDRYGYTF. The DNA of the CDR3 is TGTGCCACCAGTCCAACCGGGGACCGCTATGGCTACACCTTC.

This clonotype was seen at least ten times. This chain connects TRBV12-3 or TRBV12-4 to TRBJ1-1; no firm D call. CDR3 length: 14 residues. The germline V and J ends were trimmed by 6 bases and 1 base, with 12 bases remaining between them. In DNA, the CDR3 is TGTGCCAGCAGCCTTAGACAAACGAACACTGAAGCTTTCTTT. Its translation is CASSLRQTNTEAFF.

The chain joins TRBV20-1 to TRBJ1-2; possibly TRBD1 for D (6 bases). Germline values: CDR1 DFQATT, CDR2 SNEGSKA (reference sequence). V lost 6 bases, J lost 7 bases, and 15 bases lay in between. The CDR3 runs 12 residues. In nucleotides, the CDR3 is TGCAGTGCCCTAACAGGGCCCGCTGGCTACACCTTC. Residues: CSALTGPAGYTF.

This clonotype was observed many times. This rearrangement joins TRBV7-9 to TRBJ1-6; 8 bases fit TRBD1. Germline CDR1 reads SEHNR; CDR2 reads FQNEAQ (reference sequence). The CDR3 has 15 residues. V shed 5 bases, J shed 9 bases, and the junction held 9 bases outside the gene matches. The CDR3 here is CASSHSTGAGSPLHF. The DNA of the CDR3 is TGTGCCAGCAGCCACTCGACAGGGGCGGGTTCACCCCTCCACTTT.

The rearrangement uses TRBV25-1 and TRBJ1-1; D gene uncertain. CDR1 and CDR2 (germline): MGHDK, SYGVNS. The CDR3 has 12 residues. The V gene lost 4 bases and the J gene lost 1 base, with 4 bases spanning the gap. The CDR3 here is CASSGQNTEAFF. DNA of the CDR3: TGTGCCAGCAGTGGGCAGAACACTGAAGCTTTCTTT.

The DNA of the CDR3 is TGCGCCAGCAGTGCAGGGGCCAATCAGCCCCAGCATTTT. It encodes CASSAGANQPQHF. This sequence joins TRBV10-1 and TRBJ1-5; tentative D call: TRBD1 (6 bases). The V end lost 4 bases, the J end lost 3 bases, and 7 bases lay between the germline ends. The CDR3 sequence is 13 residues long. From germline, CDR1 is WNHNN and CDR2 SYGVQD (reference sequence).

The rearrangement uses TRBV23-1 and TRBJ2-3; no clear D. TRBV23-1 is an ORF, with its function uncertain. The CDR3 is 9 residues long. Trimming took off 0 bases at V and 14 bases at J, with 3 bases between the two ends. CDR3 nucleotides: TGCGCCAGCAGTCAATCATTGTATTTT. It codes for CASSQSLYF.

This clonotype occurred a few times. The rearrangement links TRBV7-8 to TRBJ2-1; 10 bases are shared with TRBD2. V lost 5 bases, J lost 7 bases, and 14 bases stayed unmatched. The length of the CDR3 is 17 residues. Germline-derived CDR1 and CDR2 are SGHVS and FQNEAQ. Written as DNA, the CDR3 is TGTGCCAGCAGCATAACTGACCCGGGACTAGCGATTAATGAGCAGTTCTTC. This sequence encodes CASSITDPGLAINEQFF.

This clonotype came up many times. The CDR3 nucleotides are TGTGCCAGCAGCCAAGACCTCAGGGAGTCTGGCTACACCTTC. Translated: CASSQDLRESGYTF. The J gene is TRBJ1-2, the V gene TRBV4-2; TRBD1 is a possible D gene (5 bases). The CDR3 runs 14 residues. The V end was cut by 0 bases, the J end by 7 bases, with 12 bases between. Germline CDR1 LGHNA, CDR2 YNFKEQ.

The V call is TRBV5-1, the J call TRBJ2-5; D possibly corresponds to TRBD2 (5 bases). Germline V gene data show CDR1 as SGHRS and CDR2 as YFSETQ. Trimming left V 4 bases short and J 5 bases short, with 15 bases between. The CDR3 totals 14 residues. In DNA, the CDR3 is TGCGCCAGCAGCCACGGATCTAGCATGGAGACCCAGTACTTC. This sequence encodes CASSHGSSMETQYF.

CDR3 nucleotide sequence: TGCGCCAGCAGCCAAGCGTTACGAAACACCATATATTTT. It is translated as CASSQALRNTIYF. The genes are TRBV4-3 and TRBJ1-3; no clear D. The length of the CDR3 is 13 residues. The V gene's germline CDR1 is LGHNA and CDR2 YSLEER. Trimming removed 1 base at V and 5 bases at J, with 6 bases between.

The sample holds a few counts of this clonotype. The V and J genes are TRBV7-9 and TRBJ1-4, with 11 bases aligning to TRBD1. CDR3 length equals 15 residues. V was pared by 3 bases and J by 5 bases, with 2 bases of the junction left unmatched. Germline lookup yields CDR1 SEHNR and CDR2 FQNEAQ (reference sequence). CDR3 region: CASSLGQGENEKLFF. The CDR3 DNA is TGTGCCAGCAGCTTGGGACAGGGGGAGAATGAAAAACTGTTTTTT.

This clonotype was recorded a few times. The rearrangement joins TRBV28 to TRBJ1-2; 8 bases align to TRBD1. The CDR3 runs to 14 residues. V lost 2 bases, J lost 8 bases, and 7 bases stayed unmatched. Germline CDR1 and CDR2: MDHEN and SYDVKM. CDR3 in amino acids: CASSLSQGAGGYTF. CDR3 in DNA: TGTGCCAGCAGTTTAAGTCAGGGGGCAGGAGGCTACACCTTC.

V is TRBV6-5 and J is TRBJ1-1, with D perhaps matching TRBD1 (5 bases). Trimming took 8 bases from V and 6 from J, leaving 10 bases between them. The CDR3 has 11 residues. The germline V gene encodes CDR1 MNHEY and CDR2 SVGAGI. DNA for the CDR3: TGTGCCAGCGCAGGGTCTGCTGAAGCTTTCTTT. Its translation is CASAGSAEAFF.

This clonotype appeared once. The rearrangement uses TRBV4-1 and TRBJ1-2; D gene ambiguous. The CDR3 length is 16 residues. Germline V gives CDR1 MGHRA, CDR2 YSYEKL. V lost 4 bases and J lost 3, with 18 bases in between. In nucleotides, the CDR3 is TGCGCCAGCAGCCTCCTCGGGCTTTCGAGCGACTATGGCTACACCTTC. The encoded protein is CASSLLGLSSDYGYTF.

The V gene is TRBV4-3, the J gene TRBJ2-4; TRBD2 is a possible D gene (5 bases). Per germline, CDR1 LGHNA and CDR2 YSLEER. The ends were cut back, 0 bases at V and 0 bases at J, with 18 bases in the middle. This CDR3 region has 19 residues. The CDR3 coding sequence is TGCGCCAGCAGCCAAGATTGGAATTACGGGGAGCCAGCCAAAAACATTCAGTACTTC. Protein: CASSQDWNYGEPAKNIQYF.

V and J are TRBV18 and TRBJ1-6; unclear D gene. CDR1 and CDR2 from the germline V gene are KGHSH and LQKENI. V lost 5 bases and J lost 4, with 9 bases in between. The CDR3 has 14 residues. This CDR3 reads CASSMVPYNSPLHF. CDR3 nucleotide sequence: TGTGCCAGCTCAATGGTCCCTTATAATTCACCCCTCCACTTT.

The chain couples TRBV24-1 to TRBJ1-4; D uncertain. Deletions cut 3 bases from V and 8 bases from J, with 15 bases between. The CDR3 runs to 15 residues. Germline V gives CDR1 KGHDR, CDR2 SFDVKD. This CDR3 is CATSDMIRGREKLFF. CDR3 DNA sequence: TGTGCCACCAGTGATATGATTCGAGGACGGGAAAAACTGTTTTTT.